These 6 T cell receptor beta chains share one sample of origin, sequenced in a study of beta chain features in type 1 diabetes. Their specific antigens are unknown. What was sequenced were expressed TCRB transcripts, since all of the isolated RNA had been reverse transcribed. Generated by immunoSEQ multiplex PCR, the TCRdb table keeps only in-frame clones and is missing some. The sample includes about 150,000 clones, roughly an eighth of them seen just once. Study outcomes and limitations: TCRB CDR3 length was moderately but significantly reduced in all four CD4+ subsets of Type 1 diabetes patients.

The sequenced sample was central memory CD4+ T cells from blood. The receptors stem from a man younger than 35 with type 1 diabetes.

The genes are TRBV7-9 and TRBJ2-3; TRBD1 or TRBD2 may be the D gene (6 bases each). Germline CDR1 reads SEHNR; CDR2 reads FQNEAQ (reference sequence). CDR3 length: 18 residues. Trimming took 11 bases from V and 2 from J, leaving 29 bases between them. CDR3 DNA: TGTGCCCAGCAGCTTAATAGAGGGGGGAGACCCGCCACAGATACGCAGTATTTT. It yields the protein CAQQLNRGGRPATDTQYF.

This chain joins TRBV30 and TRBJ1-2; D remains ambiguous. Trimming left V 5 bases short and J 4 bases short, with 11 bases between. The CDR3 is 12 residues long. Germline values: CDR1 GTSNPN, CDR2 SVGIG (reference sequence). CDR3 residues: CAWEPLAYGYTF. In DNA form, the CDR3 reads TGTGCCTGGGAACCACTCGCCTATGGCTACACCTTC.

This clone has a handful of counts. The chain links TRBV4-2 to TRBJ2-3; no clear D gene. CDR1 and CDR2 from the germline V gene are LGHNA and YNFKEQ. V was clipped by 6 bases and J by 1 base, with 5 bases between them. The CDR3 contains 12 residues. The CDR3 region has the DNA TGTGCCAGCAGTGGCGGCACAGATACGCAGTATTTT. The encoded protein is CASSGGTDTQYF.

The rearrangement joins TRBV7-2 to TRBJ1-1; D remains unclear. From germline, CDR1 is SGHTA and CDR2 FQGNSA. V lost 5 bases to trimming and J lost 0 bases, with 7 bases between them. The CDR3 contains 13 residues. The CDR3 bases are TGTGCCAGCAGCCGAATGTTGAACACTGAAGCTTTCTTT. Translated: CASSRMLNTEAFF.

This clone was counted a few times. The rearrangement uses TRBV9 and TRBJ2-7, with 12 bases that match TRBD2. V lost 3 bases, J lost 4 bases, and 5 bases stayed unmatched. Germline loops: CDR1 SGDLS, CDR2 YYNGEE. This CDR3 has 15 residues. The CDR3 here is CASSARTSGEYEQYF. Here the CDR3 DNA reads TGTGCCAGCAGCGCCCGGACTAGCGGGGAATACGAGCAGTACTTC.

In this sample, this clone turned up many times. The chain carries TRBV5-4 and TRBJ1-6; TRBD1 matches at 9 bases. Trimming removed 3 bases from V and 6 bases from J; junction bases left unmatched: 10. The CDR3 runs to 17 residues. Germline V gives CDR1 SGHNT, CDR2 YYREEE (reference sequence). The CDR3 bases are TGTGCCAGCAGCTCCGATCCGACAGGGGGATTTAATTCACCCCTCCACTTT. This sequence encodes CASSSDPTGGFNSPLHF.